This T cell receptor (beta chain) emerged from a study of shared clonotypes between healthy human individuals. About the study: Donors had three CD4 naive, three CD4 memory, two CD8 naive and one CD8 memory plate apiece.

In regard to this clone: This same CDR3 is encoded by further DNA sequences in the sample.

Libraries were prepared by immunoSEQ multiplex PCR; TCRdb keeps only in-frame clonotypes and omits some of them. The sample contains almost 750,000 clones, approximately 77% of which appear only once. The germline V and J ends were trimmed by 0 bases and 0 bases, with 10 bases remaining between them. The germline CDR1 and CDR2 sequences are SGHRS and YFSETQ. This CDR3 contains 16 residues. V gene TRBV5-1 combines with J gene TRBJ2-1; D possibly corresponds to TRBD2 (5 bases). This receptor was identified in a young woman in good health. The sequencing sample was made of memory CD4+ T cells sorted from blood. As for subset: CD45RA-negative fraction. The CDR3 region has the DNA TGCGCCAGCAGCTTGGCCTCGGGGAGCTCCTACAATGAGCAGTTCTTC. The encoded protein is CASSLASGSSYNEQFF.